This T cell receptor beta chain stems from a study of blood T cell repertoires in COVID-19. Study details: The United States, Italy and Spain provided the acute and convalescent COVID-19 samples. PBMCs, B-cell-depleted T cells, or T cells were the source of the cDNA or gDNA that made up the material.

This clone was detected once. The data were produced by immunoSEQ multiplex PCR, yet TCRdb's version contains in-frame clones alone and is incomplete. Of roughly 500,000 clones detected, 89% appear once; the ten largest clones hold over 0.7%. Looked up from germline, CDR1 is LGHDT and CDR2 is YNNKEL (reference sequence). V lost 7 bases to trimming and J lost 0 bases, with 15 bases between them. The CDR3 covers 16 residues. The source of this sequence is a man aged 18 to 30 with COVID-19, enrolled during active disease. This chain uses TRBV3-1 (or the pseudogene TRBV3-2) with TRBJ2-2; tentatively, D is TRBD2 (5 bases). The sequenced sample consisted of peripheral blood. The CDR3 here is CASTPYGKTNTGELFF. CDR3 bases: TGTGCCAGCACCCCCTACGGGAAAACGAACACCGGGGAGCTGTTTTTT.